The text below deals with one TCR beta chain. The data are from a study of blood T cell repertoires in COVID-19. Study-wide context: COVID-19 samples collected from the United States, Italy and Spain covered acute and convalescent phases.

Sequenced by immunoSEQ multiplex PCR; TCRdb stores in-frame clones only, minus some. Of roughly 100,000 clones in the sample, approximately 84% are singletons; the top ten hold just under 4.5%. The germline V gene has CDR1 KGHSH and CDR2 LQKENI. The CDR3 has 11 residues. The germline V and J ends were trimmed by 3 bases and 5 bases, with 5 bases remaining between them. Sequenced sample: peripheral blood. The TCR originated in a human donor in a cohort sampled during active COVID-19. The chain recombines TRBV18 with TRBJ2-7; D unclear. The CDR3: CASSPENEQYF. The CDR3 DNA reads TGTGCCAGCTCACCCGAGAACGAGCAGTACTTC.